This record looks at one TCR beta chain sequence and its context. This record belongs to a study of OX40 agonist ivuxolimab in advanced cancers. About the study: Patients were treated with intravenous ivuxolimab, dosed at 0.01 to 10 mg/kg and infused every 2 weeks. Earlier anti-PD-1, anti-PD-L1 or anti-CTLA-4 therapy was permitted; 30% to 45% had received some.

The CDR3 has 18 residues. V trimming: 7 bases; J trimming: 1 base; junction bases outside the gene matches: 14. CDR1 is MDHEN, CDR2 SYDVKM, per germline. Here immunoSEQ multiplex PCR was the method, and the copy in TCRdb shows in-frame clones only, minus some. The sample yields around 100,000 clones, about 91% seen once. The source is an adult with an advanced solid tumor such as melanoma, head and neck, liver or kidney cancer. This specimen consisted of CD4+ or CD8+ T cells sorted from blood, obtained in a trial of the OX40 agonist ivuxolimab. This rearrangement joins TRBV28 to TRBJ2-2; TRBD1 matches at 8 bases. CDR3: CASKHEGSGGKNTGELFF. CDR3 DNA sequence: TGTGCCAGCAAACACGAGGGGTCAGGGGGCAAGAACACCGGGGAGCTGTTTTTT.